This T cell receptor beta chain was obtained from a study of blood T cells in healthy people across ages (dated by TCRdb to about 2015). Turning to the overall study: In model experiments, roughly one uniquely barcoded TCR beta cDNA molecule per two T cells was captured by template switching. Using deep sequencing normalized with unique cDNA molecular identifiers, the study measured how TCR beta repertoire diversity changes with age. Donors were grouped into four age groups: young (average approximately 16 years), middle-aged (roughly 37), aged (over 55) and long-lived (over 80). To avoid experimental bias, donors of different ages were distributed randomly across sequencing lanes. Two additional independent replicas of 1 million unique cDNA reads from the same blood draw were analyzed for two donors (one aged 18 to 30 and one aged 80 or older).

The CDR3 spans 13 residues, from the cysteine through the phenylalanine. The entry retains the CDR3 DNA only, 39 bases that are in frame from base 1. The germline V gene gives CDR1 as SQVTM and CDR2 as ANQGSEA. The library relied on 5' RACE. This sample was sequenced with an Illumina HiSeq 2500. A second PCR of about 6 to 12 cycles was performed with a sample-barcoded 5' primer and a J-beta primer mix. A template-switch 5' adaptor carrying 12 random nucleotides introduced a unique molecular identifier onto each TCR beta cDNA molecule. At least 2.5 million CDR3-containing paired-end reads were obtained from each sample. The Mint cDNA synthesis kit, primed by a TRBC-specific oligonucleotide, was used to synthesize first-strand cDNA from all RNA. Following uracil-DNA glycosylase treatment, all cDNA underwent a first 18-cycle PCR with the universal primers M1SS and BC2_uni_R. In the original analysis: Normalization of each sample was performed by random selection of 1 million high-quality reads, each carrying a distinct molecular identifier. Reads with shared molecular identifiers were discarded instead of being binned into consensus sequences. MiTCR, with a Q25 quality threshold and the strictest error-elimination algorithm, was used for CDR3 identification, clonotype clustering and error correction. A nonparametric unseen species model with Euler transformation was used to estimate lower-bound total TCR beta diversity. The public reads were reprocessed in TCRdb via fastp at Q25 and MiXCR, keeping in-frame beta chains. Rows with a matching CDR3 protein are joined into one entry that keeps the most common DNA and genes. TCRdb, not the authors, supplied the V and J calls. The table for this sample lists about 380,000 distinct CDR3 sequences; approximately 51% of them were counted only once. The leading ten clones occupy 45% to 60% of the sample.

The donors were about 40 Caucasian individuals from Russia, aged 6 to 90 years, who were systemically healthy. Around 9.9 milliliters of peripheral blood were collected from each donor into EDTA-treated Vacutainer tubes. Ficoll-Paque density-gradient centrifugation was used to isolate PBMCs, with at least 7 million obtained per sample. Total RNA, at least 6 micrograms per sample, was extracted from PBMCs with Trizol reagent. For every donor, an aliquot of PBMCs went through flow cytometry to measure the percentages of naive CD45RAhigh/CD27high T cells. Remarks on this clonotype: Its antigen is still unknown. Base qualities are not provided; no much larger clone lies one nucleotide away.

The full study reports these points: Because the CMV infection status of the donors was unknown, age-related changes in expanded clonotypes may potentially have been confounded. The percentage of naive T cells measured by flow cytometry correlated strongly with observed TCR beta diversity. Estimates of total diversity based on one million sequenced T cells were considered lower bounds and underestimates. Since profiling was done on bulk unsorted PBMCs, naive and antigen-experienced compartments could not be conclusively compared. As age increased, observed TCR beta diversity per million T cells dropped in a roughly linear way, and a significant reduction was already evident by age 40. The long-lived group showed more naive CD4+ T cells, fewer expanded clones and increased TCR diversity than the aged group, suggesting age selection.

Material for sequencing was blood. This TCR was sampled from a man aged 60 to 69 in good health. This chain joins TRBV29-1 to TRBJ2-7; no D segment can be confidently identified. This receptor has the CDR3 CGASSRTSYEQYF. The DNA is as follows: TGCGGCGCCTCGTCCCGGACCTCCTACGAGCAGTACTTC.